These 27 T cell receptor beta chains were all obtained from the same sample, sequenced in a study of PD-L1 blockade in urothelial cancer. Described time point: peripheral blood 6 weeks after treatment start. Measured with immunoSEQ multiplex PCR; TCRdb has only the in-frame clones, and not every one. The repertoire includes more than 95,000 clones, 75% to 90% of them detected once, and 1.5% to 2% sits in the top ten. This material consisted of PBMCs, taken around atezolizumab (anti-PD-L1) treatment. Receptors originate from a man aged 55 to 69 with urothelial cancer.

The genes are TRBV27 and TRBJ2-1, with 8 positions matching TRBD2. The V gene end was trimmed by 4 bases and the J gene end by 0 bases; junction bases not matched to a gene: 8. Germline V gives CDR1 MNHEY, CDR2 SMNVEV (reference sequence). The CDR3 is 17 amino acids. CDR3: CASSSWTSRGSYNEQFF. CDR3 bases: TGTGCCAGCAGTTCCTGGACTAGCAGGGGCTCCTACAATGAGCAGTTCTTC.

For the CDR3, the DNA is TGTGCCAGCAGATTCGACAGGACAGAGACCGGGGAGCTGTTTTTT. Translated, it gives CASRFDRTETGELFF. The chain has TRBV7-2 and TRBJ2-2; D may be TRBD1 (6 bases). Per germline, CDR1 SGHTA and CDR2 FQGNSA. With 6 bases removed from V and 5 bases from J, the gap between germline ends came to 16 bases. CDR3 length equals 15 residues.

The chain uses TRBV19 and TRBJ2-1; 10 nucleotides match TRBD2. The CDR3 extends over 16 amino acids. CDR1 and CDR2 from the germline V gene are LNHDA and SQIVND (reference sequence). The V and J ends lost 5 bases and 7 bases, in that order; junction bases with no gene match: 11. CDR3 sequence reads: CASSHQTGTSVNEQFF. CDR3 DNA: TGTGCCAGTAGTCACCAAACCGGGACTAGCGTGAATGAGCAGTTCTTC.

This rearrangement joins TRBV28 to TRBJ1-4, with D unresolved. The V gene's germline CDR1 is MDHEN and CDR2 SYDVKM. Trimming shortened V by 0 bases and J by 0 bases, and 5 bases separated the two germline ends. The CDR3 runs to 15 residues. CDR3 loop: CASSLWAPTNEKLFF. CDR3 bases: TGTGCCAGCAGTTTATGGGCACCAACTAATGAAAAACTGTTTTTT.

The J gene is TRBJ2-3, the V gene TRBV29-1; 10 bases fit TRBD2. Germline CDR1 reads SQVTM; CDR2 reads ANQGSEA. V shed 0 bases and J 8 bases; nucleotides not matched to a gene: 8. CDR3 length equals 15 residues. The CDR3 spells CSVEDGLAGGSTQYF. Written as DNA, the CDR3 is TGCAGCGTTGAAGATGGGTTAGCGGGAGGATCTACGCAGTATTTT.

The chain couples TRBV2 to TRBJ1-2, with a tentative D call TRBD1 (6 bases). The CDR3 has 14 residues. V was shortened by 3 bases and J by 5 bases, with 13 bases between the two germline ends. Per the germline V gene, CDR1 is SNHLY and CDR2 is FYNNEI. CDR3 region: CASSEGGQWYGYTF. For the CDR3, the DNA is TGTGCCAGCAGTGAGGGGGGGCAGTGGTATGGCTACACCTTC.

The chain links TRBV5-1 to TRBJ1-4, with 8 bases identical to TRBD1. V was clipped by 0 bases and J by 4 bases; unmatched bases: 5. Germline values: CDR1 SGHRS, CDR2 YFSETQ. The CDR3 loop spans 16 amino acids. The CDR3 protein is CASSLGQGAYNEKLFF. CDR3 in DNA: TGCGCCAGCAGCTTGGGCCAGGGGGCCTATAATGAAAAACTGTTTTTT.

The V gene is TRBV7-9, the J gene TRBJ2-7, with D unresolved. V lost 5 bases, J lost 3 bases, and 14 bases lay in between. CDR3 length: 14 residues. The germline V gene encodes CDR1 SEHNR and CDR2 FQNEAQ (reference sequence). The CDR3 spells CASSLIGSGYEQYF. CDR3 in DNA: TGTGCCAGCAGCCTAATCGGTTCTGGCTACGAGCAGTACTTC.

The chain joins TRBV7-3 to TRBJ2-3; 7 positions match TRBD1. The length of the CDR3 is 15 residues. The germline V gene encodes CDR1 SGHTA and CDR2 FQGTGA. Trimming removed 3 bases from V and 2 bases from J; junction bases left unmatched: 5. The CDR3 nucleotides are TGTGCCAGCAGCTTCTCGGGACAGCCCACAGATACGCAGTATTTT. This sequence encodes CASSFSGQPTDTQYF.

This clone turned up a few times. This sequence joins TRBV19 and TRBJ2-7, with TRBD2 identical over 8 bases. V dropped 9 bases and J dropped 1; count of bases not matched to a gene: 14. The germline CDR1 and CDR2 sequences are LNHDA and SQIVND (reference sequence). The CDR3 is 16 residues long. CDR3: CASRDVGLGASYEQYF. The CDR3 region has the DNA TGTGCCAGCCGGGACGTGGGACTAGGGGCGTCCTACGAGCAGTACTTC.

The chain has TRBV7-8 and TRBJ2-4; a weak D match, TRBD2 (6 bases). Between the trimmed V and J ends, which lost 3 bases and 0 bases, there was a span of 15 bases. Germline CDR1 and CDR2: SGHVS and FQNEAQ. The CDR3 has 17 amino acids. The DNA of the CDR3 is TGTGCCAGCAGCTTTGGGGGACTTGAACTAGCCAAAAACATTCAGTACTTC. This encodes CASSFGGLELAKNIQYF.

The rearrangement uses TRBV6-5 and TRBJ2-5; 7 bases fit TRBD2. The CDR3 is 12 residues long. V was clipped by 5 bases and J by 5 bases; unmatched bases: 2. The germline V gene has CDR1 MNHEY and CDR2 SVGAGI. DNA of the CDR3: TGTGCCAGCAGTCGGGGGGACGAGACCCAGTACTTC. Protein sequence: CASSRGDETQYF.

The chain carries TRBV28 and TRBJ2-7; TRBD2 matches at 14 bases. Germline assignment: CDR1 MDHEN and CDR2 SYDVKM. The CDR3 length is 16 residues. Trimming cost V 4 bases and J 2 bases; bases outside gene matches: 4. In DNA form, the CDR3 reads TGTGCCAGCAGTTCCGGGACTAGCGGGGGAGCCTACGAGCAGTACTTC. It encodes CASSSGTSGGAYEQYF.

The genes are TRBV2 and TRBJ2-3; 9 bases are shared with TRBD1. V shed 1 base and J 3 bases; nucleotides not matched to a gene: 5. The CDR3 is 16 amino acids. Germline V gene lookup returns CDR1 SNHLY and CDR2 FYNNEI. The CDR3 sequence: CASSEVRDRVTDTQYF. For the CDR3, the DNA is TGTGCCAGCAGTGAAGTACGGGACAGGGTGACAGATACGCAGTATTTT.

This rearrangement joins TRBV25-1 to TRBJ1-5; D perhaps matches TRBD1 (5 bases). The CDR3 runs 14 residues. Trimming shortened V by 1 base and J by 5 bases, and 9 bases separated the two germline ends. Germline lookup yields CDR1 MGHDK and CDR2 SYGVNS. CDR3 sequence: CASSEWGSHQPQHF. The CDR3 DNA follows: TGTGCCAGCAGTGAATGGGGCAGTCATCAGCCCCAGCATTTT.

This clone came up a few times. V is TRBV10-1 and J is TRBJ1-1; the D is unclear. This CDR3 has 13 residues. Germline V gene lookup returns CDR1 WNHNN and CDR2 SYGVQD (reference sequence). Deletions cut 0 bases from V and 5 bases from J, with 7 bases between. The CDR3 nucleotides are TGCGCCAGCAGTGAGTCGTCCGGGACTGAAGCTTTCTTT. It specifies CASSESSGTEAFF.

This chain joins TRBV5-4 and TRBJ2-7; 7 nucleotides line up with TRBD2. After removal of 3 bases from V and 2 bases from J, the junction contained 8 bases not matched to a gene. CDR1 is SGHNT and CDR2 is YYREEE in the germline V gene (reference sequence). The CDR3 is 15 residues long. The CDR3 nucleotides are TGTGCCAGCAGCTCGGCCACAAGCGGGACCTACGAGCAGTACTTC. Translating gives CASSSATSGTYEQYF.

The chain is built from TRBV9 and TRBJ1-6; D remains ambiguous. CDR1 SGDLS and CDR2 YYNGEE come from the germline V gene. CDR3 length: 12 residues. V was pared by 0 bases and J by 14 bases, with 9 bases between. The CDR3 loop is CASSVVEGTLHF. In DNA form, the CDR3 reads TGTGCCAGCAGCGTAGTGGAGGGAACCCTCCACTTT.

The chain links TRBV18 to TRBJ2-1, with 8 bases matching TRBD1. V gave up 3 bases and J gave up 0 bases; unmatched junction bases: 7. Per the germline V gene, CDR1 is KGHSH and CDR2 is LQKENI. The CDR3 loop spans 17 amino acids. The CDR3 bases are TGTGCCAGCTCACCCGAAAGGACAGGGAGCTCCTACAATGAGCAGTTCTTC. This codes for CASSPERTGSSYNEQFF.

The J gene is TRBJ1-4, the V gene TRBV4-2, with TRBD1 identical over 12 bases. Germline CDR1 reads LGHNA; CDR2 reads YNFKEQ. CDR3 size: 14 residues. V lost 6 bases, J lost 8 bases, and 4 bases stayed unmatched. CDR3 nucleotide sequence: TGTGCCAGCAGTCGGGACAGGGGGCGCGAAAAACTGTTTTTT. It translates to CASSRDRGREKLFF.

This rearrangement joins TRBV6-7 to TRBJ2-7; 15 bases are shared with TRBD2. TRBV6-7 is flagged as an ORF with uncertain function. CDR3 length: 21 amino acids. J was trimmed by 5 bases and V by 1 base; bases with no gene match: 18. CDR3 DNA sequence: TGTGCCAGCAGTTACTTGCCCTGGATTAGGACTAGCGGGAGGGCTTTCCACGAGCAGTACTTC. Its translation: CASSYLPWIRTSGRAFHEQYF.

For the CDR3, the DNA is TGTGCCACCAGCAGAGTTGGGGGGACCTACGAGCAGTACTTC. Translating gives CATSRVGGTYEQYF. This chain uses TRBV15 with TRBJ2-7; D possibly corresponds to TRBD2 (6 bases). The V gene's germline CDR1 is LNHNV and CDR2 YYDKDF (reference sequence). Trimming took off 1 base at V and 2 bases at J, with 9 bases between the two ends. The length of the CDR3 is 14 residues.

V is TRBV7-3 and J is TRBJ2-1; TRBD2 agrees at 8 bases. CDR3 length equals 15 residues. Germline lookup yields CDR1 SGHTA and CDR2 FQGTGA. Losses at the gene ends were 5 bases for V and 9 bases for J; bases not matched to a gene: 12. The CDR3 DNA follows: TGTGCCAGCAGCCCAGGCACTAGCGGAGCGGGTGAGCAGTTCTTC. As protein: CASSPGTSGAGEQFF. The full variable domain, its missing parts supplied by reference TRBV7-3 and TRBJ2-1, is GAGVSQTPSNKVTEKGKYVELRCDPISGHTALYWYRQSLGQGPEFLIYFQGTGAADDSGLPNDRFFAVRPEGSVSTLKIQRTERGDSAVYLCASSPGTSGAGEQFFGPGTRLTVL.

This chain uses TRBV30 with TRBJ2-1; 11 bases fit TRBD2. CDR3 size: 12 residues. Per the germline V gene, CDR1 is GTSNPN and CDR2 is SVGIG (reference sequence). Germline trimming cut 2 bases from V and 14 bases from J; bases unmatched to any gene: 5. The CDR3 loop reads CAWSQSGLAEFF. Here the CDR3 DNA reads TGTGCCTGGAGTCAATCGGGACTAGCGGAGTTCTTC.

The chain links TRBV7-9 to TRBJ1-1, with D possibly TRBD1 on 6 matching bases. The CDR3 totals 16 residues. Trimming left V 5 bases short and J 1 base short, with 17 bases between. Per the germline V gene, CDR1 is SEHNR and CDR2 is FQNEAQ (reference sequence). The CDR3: CASSNRGGAGNTEAFF. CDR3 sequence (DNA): TGTGCCAGCAGCAACCGGGGGGGGGCAGGGAACACTGAAGCTTTCTTT.

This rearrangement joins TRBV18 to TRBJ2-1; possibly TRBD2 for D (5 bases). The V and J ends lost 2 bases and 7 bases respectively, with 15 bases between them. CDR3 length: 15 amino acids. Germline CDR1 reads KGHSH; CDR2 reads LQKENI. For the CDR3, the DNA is TGTGCCAGCTCACCAGTCCCTGGCGGGCAGAATGAGCAGTTCTTC. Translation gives CASSPVPGGQNEQFF.

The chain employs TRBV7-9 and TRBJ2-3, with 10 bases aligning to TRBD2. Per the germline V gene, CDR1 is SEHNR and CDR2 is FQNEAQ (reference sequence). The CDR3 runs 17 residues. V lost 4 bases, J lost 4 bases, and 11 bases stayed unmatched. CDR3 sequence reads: CASSSLGAGGPSDTQYF. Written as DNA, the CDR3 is TGTGCCAGCAGCTCGTTGGGAGCGGGAGGGCCTTCAGATACGCAGTATTTT.